A single sample is the source of the 11 T cell receptor beta chains below, sequenced in a study of cytomegalovirus exposure and HLA in healthy donors (dated by TCRdb to the late 2010s). Receptor libraries were prepared by the immunoSEQ multiplex PCR assay. A mixture of 60 forward primers for TCR Vbeta segments and 13 reverse primers for TCR Jbeta segments was used in the multiplex PCR. In its TCRdb copy, this immuneACCESS table keeps in-frame sequences only and misses some clones. Where compared with another copy, unresolved V genes explain less than half of these, and the others have no known cause. In all, the sample holds more than 110,000 clones, and around 81% of those were seen once. Of the sample, approximately 2.5% is held by the ten largest clones. Sequencing used PBMCs. The origin of the receptors is a man aged 50-60 years in good health and CMV-seronegative.

CDR3 sequence: CAISDRGMYETQYF. For the CDR3, the DNA is TGTGCCATCAGTGACAGGGGGATGTATGAGACCCAGTACTTC. The V and J genes are TRBV10-3 and TRBJ2-5; 7 bases fit TRBD1. J lost 5 bases, V lost 3 bases, and 6 bases had no gene match. The CDR3 extends over 14 amino acids. Germline-derived CDR1 and CDR2 are ENHRY and SYGVKD.

V usage is TRBV5-1 and J usage is TRBJ2-1, with D maybe TRBD2 (7 bases). The CDR3 consists of 13 residues. Trimming took off 0 bases at V and 12 bases at J, with 13 bases between the two ends. Germline CDR1 reads SGHRS; CDR2 reads YFSETQ. The CDR3 is CASSLEGGRGQFF. The CDR3 region has the DNA TGCGCCAGCAGCTTGGAGGGGGGGCGTGGGCAGTTCTTC. The entire variable domain, with the rest obtained from reference TRBV5-1 and TRBJ2-1, is as follows: KAGVTQTPRYLIKTRGQQVTLSCSPISGHRSVSWYQQTPGQGLQFLFEYFSETQRNKGNFPGRFSGRQFSNSRSEMNVSTLELGDSALYLCASSLEGGRGQFFGPGTRLTVL.

The rearrangement links TRBV7-8 to TRBJ2-1; TRBD2 agrees at 16 bases. Germline lookup yields CDR1 SGHVS and CDR2 FQNEAQ. The CDR3 totals 17 residues. Unmatched junction bases numbered 6, after V lost 2 bases and J lost 8 bases. This chain's CDR3 is CASSLLGLAGGNDEQFF. DNA for the CDR3: TGTGCCAGCAGCTTATTGGGACTAGCGGGAGGGAACGATGAGCAGTTCTTC. Full variable domain (missing parts from reference TRBV7-8 and TRBJ2-1): GAGVSQSPRYKVAKRGQDVALRCDPISGHVSLFWYQQALGQGPEFLTYFQNEAQLDKSGLPSDRFFAERPEGSVSTLKIQRTQQEDSAVYLCASSLLGLAGGNDEQFFGPGTRLTVL.

This chain joins TRBV14 and TRBJ2-7; 11 bases agree with TRBD1. This CDR3 comprises 15 residues. CDR1 and CDR2 (germline): SGHDN, FVKESK. Trimming at V came to 4 bases and at J to 3 bases, leaving 5 bases not matched to a gene. CDR3 amino acids: CASSRTGTGGYEQYF. Written as DNA, the CDR3 is TGTGCCAGCAGCCGTACCGGGACAGGGGGCTACGAGCAGTACTTC.

The V gene is TRBV7-3, the J gene TRBJ2-5; 9 bases match TRBD1. From germline, CDR1 is SGHTA and CDR2 FQGTGA. The junction had 11 bases not matched to a gene; V was cut back by 5 bases and J by 7 bases. The CDR3 is 15 residues long. The chain's CDR3 is CASSPQGQGRGTQYF. CDR3 sequence (DNA): TGTGCCAGCAGCCCCCAGGGACAGGGTCGAGGGACCCAGTACTTC.

This chain links TRBV18 with TRBJ1-2; no firm D call. CDR3 length: 15 residues. The V and J ends lost 0 bases and 1 base respectively, with 9 bases between them. Germline V gives CDR1 KGHSH, CDR2 LQKENI. CDR3 DNA sequence: TGTGCCAGCTCACCACCTCAGGACTATAACTATGGCTACACCTTC. This encodes CASSPPQDYNYGYTF.

V usage is TRBV19 and J usage is TRBJ2-1; a possible D gene is TRBD2 (7 bases). Trimming shortened V by 0 bases and J by 7 bases, and 19 bases separated the two germline ends. The germline V gene has CDR1 LNHDA and CDR2 SQIVND (reference sequence). The CDR3 runs 17 residues. The CDR3 sequence: CASSIDGREGGGNEQFF. DNA of the CDR3: TGTGCCAGTAGTATAGACGGCAGAGAAGGGGGGGGAAATGAGCAGTTCTTC. Combining the CDR3 with reference TRBV19 and TRBJ2-1 gives the whole variable domain DGGITQSPKYLFRKEGQNVTLSCEQNLNHDAMYWYRQDPGQGLRLIYYSQIVNDFQKGDIAEGYSVSREKKESFPLTVTSAQKNPTAFYLCASSIDGREGGGNEQFFGPGTRLTVL.

The rearrangement uses TRBV18 and TRBJ1-1, with 8 bases identical to TRBD1. Germline values: CDR1 KGHSH, CDR2 LQKENI. The CDR3 runs to 14 residues. With V trimmed by 5 bases and J by 3 bases, 5 bases remained unmatched. This CDR3 reads CASSATGVDTEAFF. In DNA form, the CDR3 reads TGTGCCAGCTCAGCGACAGGGGTAGACACTGAAGCTTTCTTT.

This clone was recorded once. The rearrangement uses TRBV28 and TRBJ1-6; a possible D gene is TRBD1 (5 bases). The CDR3 spans 13 residues. Germline V gene sequence: CDR1 MDHEN, CDR2 SYDVKM. The V end was cut by 6 bases, the J end by 14 bases, with 17 bases between. In nucleotides, the CDR3 is TGTGCCAGCAGCGACGCACAGGTTAGGGCCCTCCACTTT. Residues: CASSDAQVRALHF.

This clone showed up just once. The chain has TRBV5-1 and TRBJ2-2, with TRBD1 matching over 9 bases. CDR3 length: 16 amino acids. The germline gives CDR1 SGHRS, CDR2 YFSETQ. V was pared by 0 bases and J by 4 bases, with 4 bases of the junction left unmatched. CDR3 protein: CASSLGDRESTGELFF. CDR3 DNA: TGCGCCAGCAGCTTGGGGGACAGGGAATCCACCGGGGAGCTGTTTTTT. The whole variable domain, filled in from reference TRBV5-1 and TRBJ2-2, reads KAGVTQTPRYLIKTRGQQVTLSCSPISGHRSVSWYQQTPGQGLQFLFEYFSETQRNKGNFPGRFSGRQFSNSRSEMNVSTLELGDSALYLCASSLGDRESTGELFFGEGSRLTVL.

This CDR3 reads CASSSWATGSNSPLHF. Written as DNA, the CDR3 is TGTGCCAGCAGCTCTTGGGCAACAGGGAGTAATTCACCCCTCCACTTT. V gene TRBV5-6 combines with J gene TRBJ1-6; D perhaps matches TRBD1 (6 bases). V lost 3 bases to trimming and J lost 6 bases, with 16 bases between them. The germline gives CDR1 SGHDT, CDR2 YYEEEE. The CDR3 has 16 amino acids. The full variable domain, in which reference TRBV5-6 and TRBJ1-6 provide the parts outside the CDR3, is DAGVTQSPTHLIKTRGQQVTLRCSPKSGHDTVSWYQQALGQGPQFIFQYYEEEERQRGNFPDRFSGHQFPNYSSELNVNALLLGDSALYLCASSSWATGSNSPLHFGNGTRLTVT.